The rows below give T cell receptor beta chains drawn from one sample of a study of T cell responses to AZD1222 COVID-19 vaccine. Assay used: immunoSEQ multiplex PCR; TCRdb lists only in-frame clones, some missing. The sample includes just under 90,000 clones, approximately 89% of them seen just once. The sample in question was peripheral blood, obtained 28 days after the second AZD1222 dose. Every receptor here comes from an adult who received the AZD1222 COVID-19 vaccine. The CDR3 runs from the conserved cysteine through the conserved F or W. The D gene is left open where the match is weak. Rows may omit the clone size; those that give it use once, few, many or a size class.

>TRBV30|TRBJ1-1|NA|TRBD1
TGTGCCTGGGGCCGAGGGACAGGGAACACTGAAGCTTTCTTT
CAWGRGTGNTEAFF
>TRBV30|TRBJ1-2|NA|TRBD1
TGTGCCTGGAGTAGACAGGGACAAGGTGGCTACACCTTC
CAWSRQGQGGYTF
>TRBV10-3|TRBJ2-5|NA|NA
TGTGCCATCAGTTCTCTGGGGATCCGGGAGACCCAGTACTTC
CAISSLGIRETQYF
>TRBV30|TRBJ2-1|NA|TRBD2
TGTGCCTGGGGCGTGACGGGGGGGCAGTTCTTC
CAWGVTGGQFF
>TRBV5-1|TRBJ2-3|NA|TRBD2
TGCGCCAGCAGCTTGGGGACTAGCGGAATCACAGATACGCAGTATTTT
CASSLGTSGITDTQYF
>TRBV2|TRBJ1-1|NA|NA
TGTGCCAGCACCTACAAGAGGACTGAAGCTTTCTTT
CASTYKRTEAFF
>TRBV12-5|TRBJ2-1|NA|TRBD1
TGTGCTAGTGGTCCCCCTCCGGGACAGGCCATGAATGAGCAGTTCTTC
CASGPPPGQAMNEQFF
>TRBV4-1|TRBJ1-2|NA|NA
TGCGCCAGCAGCCCCCGTCGACAGGTCCTCAACTATGGCTACACCTTC
CASSPRRQVLNYGYTF
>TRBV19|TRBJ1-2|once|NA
TGTGCCAGTAGTATCATCACAGAGAGGCTAAAAACTAACTATGGCTACACCTTC
CASSIITERLKTNYGYTF
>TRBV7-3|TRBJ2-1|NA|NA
TGTGCCAGCAGCGTATTGACAGTTTCCGACAATGAGCAGTTCTTC
CASSVLTVSDNEQFF
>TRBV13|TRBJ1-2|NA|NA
TGTGCCAGCAGCTCCTACATTAGACCGGGCGTCAACTATGGCTACACCTTC
CASSSYIRPGVNYGYTF
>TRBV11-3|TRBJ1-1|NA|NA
TGTGCCAGCAGCTCCACGAGGGTGACTGAAGCTTTCTTT
CASSSTRVTEAFF
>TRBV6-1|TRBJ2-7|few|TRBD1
TGTGCCAGCAGTGGTACAGGGGGAGCGCTTTCCTACGAGCAGTACTTC
CASSGTGGALSYEQYF
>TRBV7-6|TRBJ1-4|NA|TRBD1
TGTGCCAGCAGCCCTCTCCGGACAGGGAGGGGCGAAAAACTGTTTTTT
CASSPLRTGRGEKLFF
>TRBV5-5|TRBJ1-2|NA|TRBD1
TGTGCCAGCGGCCGGACAGGGGAATATGGCTACACCTTC
CASGRTGEYGYTF
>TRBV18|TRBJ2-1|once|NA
TGTGCCAGCTCACCGGTTGCTGAGAATGAGCAGTTCTTC
CASSPVAENEQFF
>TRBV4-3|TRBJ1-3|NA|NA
TGCGCCAGCAGCCAAGATTGGGAAGGCTCTGGAAACACCATATATTTT
CASSQDWEGSGNTIYF
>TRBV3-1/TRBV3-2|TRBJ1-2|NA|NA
TGTGCCAGCAGCCAACGGGGGGGGACGGTAAACTATGGCTACACCTTC
CASSQRGGTVNYGYTF
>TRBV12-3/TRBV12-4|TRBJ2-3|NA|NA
TGTGCCAGTAGCGGTGACCGCACAGATACGCAGTATTTT
CASSGDRTDTQYF
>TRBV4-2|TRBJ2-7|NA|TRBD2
TGTGCCAGCAGCCAAGCAGCGGGGCCGAGCTCCTACGAGCAGTACTTC
CASSQAAGPSSYEQYF
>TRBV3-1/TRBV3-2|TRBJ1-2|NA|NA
TGTGCCAGCAGCCAAGCACTCTATGGCTACACCTTC
CASSQALYGYTF
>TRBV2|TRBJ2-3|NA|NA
TGTGCCAGCAGTGAAATTCCTAGCGCCACAGATACGCAGTATTTT
CASSEIPSATDTQYF
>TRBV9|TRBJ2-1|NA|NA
TGTGCCAGCAGCGTAGTAGGGAACTCCTACAATGAGCAGTTCTTC
CASSVVGNSYNEQFF
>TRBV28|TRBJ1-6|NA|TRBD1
TGTGCCAGCACTGTGGACAGGGGTAATTCACCCCTCCACTTT
CASTVDRGNSPLHF
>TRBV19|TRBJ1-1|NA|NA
TGTGCCAGTAAAACGTTCTACCCCATGAACACTGAAGCTTTCTTT
CASKTFYPMNTEAFF
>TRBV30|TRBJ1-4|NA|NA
TGTGCCTGGAGTGTCAAAGGAGAAAAACTGTTTTTT
CAWSVKGEKLFF
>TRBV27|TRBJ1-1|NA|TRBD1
TGTGCCAGCAGTTTACAGGGGGTGAACACTGAAGCTTTCTTT
CASSLQGVNTEAFF
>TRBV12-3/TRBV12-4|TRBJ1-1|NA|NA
TGTGCCAGCAGGACGACATTTGCTGAAGCTTTCTTT
CASRTTFAEAFF
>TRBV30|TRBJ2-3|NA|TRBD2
TGTGCCTGGAGTGCGCAGGGACTAGCAGCAGATACGCAGTATTTT
CAWSAQGLAADTQYF
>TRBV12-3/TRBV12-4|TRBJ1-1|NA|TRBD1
TGTGCCAGCAGGTGGACAGGGAGCACTGAAGCTTTCTTT
CASRWTGSTEAFF
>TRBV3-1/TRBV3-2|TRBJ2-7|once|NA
TGTGCCAGCAGCCAAGGCCTCCCTTACGAGCAGTACTTC
CASSQGLPYEQYF
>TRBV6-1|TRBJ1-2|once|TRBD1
TGTGCCAGCAGTGGGGGAGACAGGGGTTACGGGTATGGCTACACCTTC
CASSGGDRGYGYGYTF
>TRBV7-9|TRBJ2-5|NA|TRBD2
TGTGCCAGCAGCCCGAGGACTAGCGGGGGGCAGAAGGAGACCCAGTACTTC
CASSPRTSGGQKETQYF
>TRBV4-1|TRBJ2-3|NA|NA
TGCGCCAGCAGCCAAGGGCGACTAGTACGGAGCACAGATACGCAGTATTTT
CASSQGRLVRSTDTQYF
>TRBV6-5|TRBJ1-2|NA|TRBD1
TGTGCCAGCAGCGACAACGGACAGGTATATGGCTACACCTTC
CASSDNGQVYGYTF